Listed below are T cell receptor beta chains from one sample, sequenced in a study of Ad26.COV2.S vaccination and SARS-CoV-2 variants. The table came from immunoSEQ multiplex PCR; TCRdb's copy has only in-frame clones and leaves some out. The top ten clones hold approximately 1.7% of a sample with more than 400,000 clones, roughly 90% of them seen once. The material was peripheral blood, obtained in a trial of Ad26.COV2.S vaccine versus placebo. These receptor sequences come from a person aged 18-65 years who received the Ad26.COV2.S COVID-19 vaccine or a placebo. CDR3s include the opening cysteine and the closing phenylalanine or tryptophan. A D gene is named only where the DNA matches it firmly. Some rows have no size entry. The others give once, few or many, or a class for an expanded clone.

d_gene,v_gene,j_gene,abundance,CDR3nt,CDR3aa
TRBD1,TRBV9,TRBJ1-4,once,TGTGCCAGCAGCTTCGGACAGGGTCCAGAAAAACTGTTTTTT,CASSFGQGPEKLFF
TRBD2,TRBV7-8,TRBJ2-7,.,TGTGCCAGCAGCTTCCCGGGACTAGGGCTCGAGCAGTACTTC,CASSFPGLGLEQYF
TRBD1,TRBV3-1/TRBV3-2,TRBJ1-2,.,TGTGCCAGCAGCCCCAGCCCCGGGACAGGGGTTTATGGCTACACCTTC,CASSPSPGTGVYGYTF
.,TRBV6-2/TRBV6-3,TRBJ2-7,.,TGTGCCAGCAGTTACCCGGGGACCTACGAGCAGTACTTC,CASSYPGTYEQYF
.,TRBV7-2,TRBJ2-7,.,TGTGCCAGCAGCTTGCCGGGGACAAGTTACTACGAGCAGTACTTC,CASSLPGTSYYEQYF
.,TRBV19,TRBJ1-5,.,TGTGCCAGCCTCGGTGGCAATCAGCCCCAGCATTTT,CASLGGNQPQHF
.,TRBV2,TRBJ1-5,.,TGTGCCAGCAGCCACGACACCTCGAATCAGCCCCAGCATTTT,CASSHDTSNQPQHF
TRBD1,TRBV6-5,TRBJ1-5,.,TGTGCCAGCAGACAGGGGGCAGCAGGCCAGCCCCAGCATTTT,CASRQGAAGQPQHF
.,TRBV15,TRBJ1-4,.,TGTGCCACCAGCAGAAACCTACAGGGAGCAACTAATGAAAAACTGTTTTTT,CATSRNLQGATNEKLFF
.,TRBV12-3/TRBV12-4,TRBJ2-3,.,TGTGCCAGCAGGGGTAGGGATACGCAGTATTTT,CASRGRDTQYF
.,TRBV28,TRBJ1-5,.,TGTGCCAGCAGTTTAAATGGGGGAGGGCAGCCCCAGCATTTT,CASSLNGGGQPQHF
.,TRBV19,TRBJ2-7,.,TGTGCCAGTAGTATGCCGGGCAGGGTCATCGACGAGCAGTACTTC,CASSMPGRVIDEQYF
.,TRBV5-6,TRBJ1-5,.,TGTGCCAGCAGCTTAGGGGAAATCAGCAATCAGCCCCAGCATTTT,CASSLGEISNQPQHF
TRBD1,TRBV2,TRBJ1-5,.,TGTGCCAGCAGACTCACGACAGGGAGGGGAAGCAATCAGCCCCAGCATTTT,CASRLTTGRGSNQPQHF
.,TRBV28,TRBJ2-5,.,TGTGCCAGCAGTTCAAACCCCCCAGGCCAAGAGACCCAGTACTTC,CASSSNPPGQETQYF
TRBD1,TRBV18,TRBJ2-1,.,TGTGCCAGCTCTCCAGGGACAGGGGATTACAATGAGCAGTTCTTC,CASSPGTGDYNEQFF
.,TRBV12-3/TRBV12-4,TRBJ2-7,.,TGTGCCAGCAGTTTTGGGCAAGATTACGAGCAGTACTTC,CASSFGQDYEQYF
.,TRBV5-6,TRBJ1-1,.,TGTGCCAGCAGCTTGGGGGGAGTAAAGGTGAACACTGAAGCTTTCTTT,CASSLGGVKVNTEAFF
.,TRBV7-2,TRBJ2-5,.,TGTGCCAGCAGCTTTGGGCTGATTGGCAGGGTGGAGACCCAGTACTTC,CASSFGLIGRVETQYF
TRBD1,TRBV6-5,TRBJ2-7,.,TGTGCCAGCAGTCTAACTGGGACAGGGGACTACGAGCAGTACTTC,CASSLTGTGDYEQYF
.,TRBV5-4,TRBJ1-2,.,TGTGCCAGCAGCCCCAGCAGGACGGTTTATGGCTACACCTTC,CASSPSRTVYGYTF
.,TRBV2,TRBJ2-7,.,TGTGCCAGCAGTGAAGTGGGGGTAAGCGAGCAGTACTTC,CASSEVGVSEQYF
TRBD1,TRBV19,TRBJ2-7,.,TGTGCCAGCCGGACAGGGGGCGGCCTGATGAGACCCTACGAGCAGTACTTC,CASRTGGGLMRPYEQYF
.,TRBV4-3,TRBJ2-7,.,TGCGCCAGCAGCTCGACAGTCTCCTACGAGCAGTACTTC,CASSSTVSYEQYF
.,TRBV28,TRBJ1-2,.,TGTGCCAGCAGTTCATACCCTAACTATGGCTACACCTTC,CASSSYPNYGYTF
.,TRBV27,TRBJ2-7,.,TGTGCCAGCAGTTCCACTCGGGGGCCTATCTACGAGCAGTACTTC,CASSSTRGPIYEQYF
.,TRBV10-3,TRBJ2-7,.,TGTGCCATCAAGGCAGGGGTCGATGAGCAGTACTTC,CAIKAGVDEQYF
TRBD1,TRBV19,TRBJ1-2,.,TGTGCCAGTAGTATCGGGACAGGCGCTGGCTACACCTTC,CASSIGTGAGYTF
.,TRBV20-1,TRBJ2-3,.,TGCAGTGCTAGTTCGGATACGCAGTATTTT,CSASSDTQYF
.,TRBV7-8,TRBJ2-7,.,TGTGCCAGCATCTCAGGACCTTACGAGCAGTACTTC,CASISGPYEQYF
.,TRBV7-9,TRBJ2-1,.,TGTGCCAGCAGCGACCGGGGCAATGAGCAGTTCTTC,CASSDRGNEQFF
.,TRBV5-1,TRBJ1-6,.,TGCGCCAGCAGCTTGTGGGACACTAATTCACCCCTCCACTTT,CASSLWDTNSPLHF
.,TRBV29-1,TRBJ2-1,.,TGCAGCGTTGAAGGACACCTTCCTTACAATGAGCAGTTCTTC,CSVEGHLPYNEQFF